The sample holds many counts of the clone carrying this T cell receptor (beta chain). Its antigen is not identified. TCRdb itself ran the RT-PCR reads through MiXCR, one entry per CDR3 protein. Seen here are roughly 570,000 distinct CDR3 sequences, 10% to 15% observed once, and the top ten hold roughly 14%. The entry originates in a study of response to subunit inactivated influenza vaccine. Findings and limits, study-wide: The authors suggested that few new T cells are recruited per seasonal influenza vaccination.

This clonotype was sampled from a middle-aged man who received an inactivated influenza vaccine. Source: PBMCs from blood, taken roughly 45 days after vaccination.

CDR3 DNA sequence: TGCAGCGTTAGGGTGGGACAGGGGCCCTACGAGCAGTACTTC. Translated: CSVRVGQGPYEQYF. V is TRBV29-1 and J is TRBJ2-7, with 10 bases identical to TRBD1. The V and J ends lost 5 bases and 2 bases, in that order; junction bases with no gene match: 6. Looked up from germline, CDR1 is SQVTM and CDR2 is ANQGSEA. The CDR3 runs to 14 residues.